The rows below give T cell receptor beta chains drawn from one sample of a study of regulatory and conventional T cells in breast cancer. TCRdb re-analysed the PCR reads in MiXCR, keeping a single row per CDR3 protein. The profile shows approximately 1,500 distinct CDR3 sequences, approximately 70% of them singletons. Material: regulatory T cells from blood. The origin of the receptors is a female donor in good health. Both conserved end residues are part of each CDR3. Fields, in order: V gene, J gene, D gene, clone size, CDR3 protein, CDR3 DNA. The D gene is left open where the match is weak. The listing skips clone size in some rows; elsewhere it reads once, few, many or a size class.

TRBV2	TRBJ2-1	TRBD2	-	CASSVWVGLAGRNEQFF	TGTGCCAGCAGTGTCTGGGTGGGACTAGCGGGAAGGAATGAGCAGTTCTTC
TRBV6-1	TRBJ1-5	TRBD1	-	CASSETGVYSNQPQHF	TGTGCCAGCAGTGAAACAGGGGTCTATAGCAATCAGCCCCAGCATTTT
TRBV5-1	TRBJ2-6	-	-	CASSASSGANVLTF	TGCGCCAGCAGCGCGAGCTCTGGGGCCAACGTCCTGACTTTC
TRBV7-2	TRBJ2-2	-	-	CASSLAKDRTGELFF	TGTGCCAGCAGCTTAGCTAAGGACCGTACCGGGGAGCTGTTTTTT
TRBV4-3	TRBJ1-6	-	-	CASSQDGPGSNSPLHF	TGCGCCAGCAGCCAAGATGGTCCAGGAAGTAATTCACCCCTCCACTTT
TRBV10-3	TRBJ2-7	-	-	CAISGGTSYEQYF	TGTGCCATCAGTGGTGGGACATCCTACGAGCAGTACTTC
TRBV7-6	TRBJ2-3	TRBD2	-	CASSLTSGDTDTQYF	TGTGCCAGCAGCTTGACTAGCGGCGATACAGATACGCAGTATTTT
TRBV7-2	TRBJ1-2	TRBD1	-	CASKAGQPARGYTF	TGTGCCAGCAAAGCGGGACAGCCCGCTAGGGGCTACACCTTC
TRBV12-3/TRBV12-4	TRBJ2-5	-	-	CASSPYELRGLQETQYF	TGTGCCAGCAGCCCCTATGAGCTGCGGGGATTACAAGAGACCCAGTACTTC
TRBV18	TRBJ1-2	-	few	CASSPIQGYGYTF	TGTGCCAGCTCACCAATACAGGGCTATGGCTACACCTTC
TRBV20-1	TRBJ1-6	TRBD1	-	CSARGGTGNSPLHF	TGCAGTGCTAGAGGGGGGACAGGTAATTCACCCCTCCACTTT
TRBV12-3/TRBV12-4	TRBJ1-2	-	-	CASTEDRNYGYTF	TGTGCCAGCACCGAAGACAGGAACTATGGCTACACCTTC
TRBV5-4	TRBJ2-2	-	-	CASSFLLVGELFF	TGTGCCAGCAGCTTTTTGTTGGTCGGGGAGCTGTTTTTT
TRBV20-1	TRBJ1-2	TRBD1	-	CSARVGQALYGYTF	TGCAGTGCTAGGGTGGGACAGGCCCTCTATGGCTACACCTTC
TRBV6-5	TRBJ1-6	TRBD1	-	CASSRTGSSYNSPLHF	TGTGCCAGCAGTCGGACAGGCAGCTCCTATAATTCACCCCTCCACTTT
TRBV7-2	TRBJ2-2	TRBD1	-	CASSMTGIAGELFF	TGTGCCAGCAGCATGACAGGGATCGCCGGGGAGCTGTTTTTT
TRBV6-5	TRBJ1-1	-	-	CASSYSLGNTEAFF	TGTGCCAGCAGTTACTCCCTCGGGAACACTGAAGCTTTCTTT
TRBV15	TRBJ2-1	TRBD2	few	CATSRDLTSGDEQFF	TGTGCCACCAGCAGAGATCTGACTAGCGGAGACGAGCAGTTCTTC
TRBV11-2	TRBJ2-1	-	few	CASSAPHRDGPDNEQFF	TGTGCCAGCAGCGCCCCCCACCGGGATGGTCCCGACAATGAGCAGTTCTTC
TRBV21-1	TRBJ2-5	-	-	CASSTGQGRETQYF	TGTGCCAGCAGCACGGGACAGGGGCGCGAGACCCAGTACTTC
TRBV7-2	TRBJ1-3	-	few	CASSLVPTMGGNTIYF	TGTGCCAGCAGCTTAGTCCCCACTATGGGGGGAAACACCATATATTTT